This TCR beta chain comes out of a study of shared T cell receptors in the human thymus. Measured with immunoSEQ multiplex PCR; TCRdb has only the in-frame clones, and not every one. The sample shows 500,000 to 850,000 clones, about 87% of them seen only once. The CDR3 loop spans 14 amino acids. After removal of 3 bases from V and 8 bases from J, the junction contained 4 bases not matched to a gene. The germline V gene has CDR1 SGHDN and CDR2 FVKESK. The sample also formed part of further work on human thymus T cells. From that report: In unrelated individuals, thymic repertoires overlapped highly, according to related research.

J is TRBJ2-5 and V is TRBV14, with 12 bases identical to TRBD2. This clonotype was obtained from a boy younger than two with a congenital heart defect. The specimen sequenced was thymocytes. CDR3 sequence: CASSQMTSGGTQYF. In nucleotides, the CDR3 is TGTGCCAGCAGCCAGATGACTAGCGGGGGCACCCAGTACTTC.